Each of the 13 T cell receptor beta chains below was sequenced from the same sample in a study of CD8+CD57+ T cells in acquired aplastic anemia (dated by TCRdb to the late 2010s). The instrument was an Illumina HiSeq 2000. Genomic DNA served as template for TCR beta VDJ combination and CDR3 sequence profiling. The raw public data were reprocessed by TCRdb itself: fastp quality trimming at Q25, MiXCR clonotype calling, in-frame beta chains only. Here each entry gathers all rows of one CDR3 protein and keeps the most common genes and DNA. The sample table lists some 180,000 distinct CDR3 sequences, roughly 60% of them with a count of one. 40% to 50% of the sample is in the top ten clones. Flow cytometry had shown CD8+CD57+ cell expansion in the patients selected for sequencing. The sequenced material came from sorted CD4+, CD8+, or CD8+CD57+ T cells (not recorded which) from PBMCs. These TCRs come from a human donor with aplastic anemia.

V usage is TRBV15 and J usage is TRBJ2-5; 10 bases agree with TRBD1. Germline V gives CDR1 LNHNV, CDR2 YYDKDF (reference sequence). With 1 base clipped from V and 6 bases from J, the junction kept 11 bases outside the gene matches. This CDR3 has 17 amino acids. This CDR3 is CATSRAASGQGSQTQYF. In DNA form, the CDR3 reads TGTGCCACCAGCAGAGCTGCCTCGGGACAGGGGTCGCAGACCCAGTACTTC.

V is TRBV2 and J is TRBJ2-3; no firm D call. Germline CDR1 reads SNHLY; CDR2 reads FYNNEI. The CDR3 sequence is 12 residues long. Trimming shortened V by 6 bases and J by 2 bases, and 6 bases separated the two germline ends. CDR3 in DNA: TGTGCCAGCAGGGCCCTCACAGATACGCAGTATTTT. Its protein is CASRALTDTQYF.

The V and J genes are TRBV10-3 and TRBJ1-5; no clear D gene. This CDR3 has 11 amino acids. V shed 3 bases and J shed 9 bases, with 6 bases lying between them. Germline V CDR1 and CDR2: ENHRY, SYGVKD. The CDR3 DNA reads as TGTGCCATCAGTGAATCCAGGCCCCAGCATTTT. Protein: CAISESRPQHF.

The genes are TRBV6-1 and TRBJ2-7, with 9 bases lining up with TRBD1. Germline CDR1 and CDR2: MNHNS and SASEGT. This CDR3 contains 14 residues. After removal of 8 bases from V and 2 bases from J, the junction contained 7 bases not matched to a gene. The CDR3 DNA reads TGTGCCAGCCTGGACAGGGGTAGAACCTACGAGCAGTACTTC. It encodes CASLDRGRTYEQYF.

This chain's CDR3 is CASSEVSGSFEQYF. DNA of the CDR3: TGTGCCAGCAGTGAAGTCAGCGGGAGTTTCGAGCAGTACTTC. V and J are TRBV2 and TRBJ2-7; TRBD2 matches at 8 bases. CDR1 SNHLY and CDR2 FYNNEI come from the germline V gene. This CDR3 is 14 amino acids long. J lost 6 bases, V lost 1 base, and 5 bases had no gene match.

The chain recombines TRBV24-1 with TRBJ2-2; D not certain. This CDR3 region has 15 residues. The V and J ends lost 2 bases and 2 bases respectively, with 8 bases between them. The germline CDR1 and CDR2 sequences are KGHDR and SFDVKD. CDR3 region: CATSDSGLNTGELFF. The CDR3 DNA reads TGTGCCACCAGTGATTCCGGGCTTAACACCGGGGAGCTGTTTTTT.

The rearrangement joins TRBV10-2 to TRBJ2-1; perhaps TRBD2 as D (6 bases). V lost 2 bases and J 9 bases, leaving 14 bases between the germline ends. This CDR3 is 14 amino acids long. CDR1 is WSHSY, CDR2 SAAADI, per germline. The CDR3 spells CASSENAGPSEQFF. The CDR3 DNA reads TGCGCCAGCAGTGAGAACGCGGGGCCGAGTGAGCAGTTCTTC.

This chain connects TRBV2 to TRBJ1-4; D might be TRBD1 (6 bases). V shed 4 bases and J shed 7 bases, with 10 bases lying between them. The CDR3 has 13 amino acids. Germline V gene lookup returns CDR1 SNHLY and CDR2 FYNNEI. CDR3 in amino acids: CASSGGGFEKLFF. The DNA of the CDR3 is TGTGCCAGCAGTGGAGGGGGGTTTGAAAAACTGTTTTTT.

CDR3 amino acids: CASSLASGSSYEQYF. In DNA form, the CDR3 reads TGTGCCAGCAGCTTAGCTTCCGGGAGCTCCTACGAGCAGTACTTC. The V gene is TRBV7-6, the J gene TRBJ2-7; TRBD2 is a possible D gene (6 bases). Germline V gene sequence: CDR1 SGHVS, CDR2 FNYEAQ. Between the trimmed V and J ends, which lost 0 bases and 0 bases, there was a span of 9 bases. This CDR3 region has 15 residues.

This clonotype was counted ten times or more. Since a much larger clone is just one base distant, this may be a read error. The chain joins TRBV7-9 to TRBJ1-2; D unclear. Germline values: CDR1 SEHNR, CDR2 FQNEAQ (reference sequence). This CDR3 has 15 amino acids. CDR3 amino acids: CASSPPGRLDYDYTF. As DNA, the CDR3 is TGTGCCAGCAGCCCACCCGGACGGTTGGACTATGACTACACCTTC.

The rearrangement joins TRBV7-7 to TRBJ2-7; D is uncertain. The V gene's germline CDR1 is SSHAT and CDR2 FNYEAQ (reference sequence). The CDR3 loop spans 15 amino acids. V lost 6 bases, J lost 0 bases, and 15 bases lay in between. The CDR3 spells CASSDPQAASYEQYF. The CDR3 coding sequence is TGTGCCAGCAGTGACCCCCAGGCCGCCTCCTACGAGCAGTACTTC.

The CDR3 is CAISGTASYEQYF. The DNA of the CDR3 is TGTGCCATCAGTGGGACAGCCTCCTACGAGCAGTACTTC. The genes are TRBV10-3 and TRBJ2-7; TRBD1 is a possible D gene (6 bases). Germline-derived CDR1 and CDR2 are ENHRY and SYGVKD. This CDR3 spans 13 amino acids. The V end was cut by 4 bases, the J end by 0 bases, with 7 bases between.

This clonotype was counted many times. CDR3 sequence: CASSTGRDGTYEQYF. The CDR3, as DNA: TGTGCCAGCAGCACCGGCCGAGACGGAACCTACGAGCAGTACTTC. The chain links TRBV7-9 to TRBJ2-7; D call uncertain. The CDR3 spans 15 residues. The ends were cut back, 5 bases at V and 2 bases at J, with 16 bases in the middle. CDR1 is SEHNR and CDR2 is FQNEAQ in the germline V gene (reference sequence).